One sample yielded the 27 T cell receptor beta chains listed below, sequenced in a study of blood T cell repertoires in COVID-19. The assay was immunoSEQ multiplex PCR, and TCRdb's table has in-frame clones only and misses some. The sample consists of around 49,000 clones, 80% to 85% of them appearing once. Material for sequencing was peripheral blood. The receptors derive from a woman older than 75 with COVID-19, enrolled during active disease.

The chain combines TRBV3-1 (or the pseudogene TRBV3-2) with TRBJ2-7, with 10 bases fitting TRBD2. The V gene end was trimmed by 5 bases and the J gene end by 6 bases; junction bases not matched to a gene: 7. The germline gives CDR1 LGHDT, CDR2 YNNKEL (reference sequence). CDR3 size: 14 residues. CDR3 sequence (DNA): TGTGCCAGCAGCTCTAGCGGGAGCCCGCTCGAGCAGTACTTC. Its translation is CASSSSGSPLEQYF.

V is TRBV9 and J is TRBJ2-1, with TRBD1 identical over 9 bases. CDR1 is SGDLS, CDR2 YYNGEE, per germline. After removal of 2 bases from V and 5 bases from J, the junction contained 8 bases not matched to a gene. The CDR3 has 16 residues. CDR3 nucleotide sequence: TGTGCCAGCAGCGTCGATCCGGGACAGGGAAACAATGAGCAGTTCTTC. It yields the protein CASSVDPGQGNNEQFF.

This chain joins TRBV7-3 and TRBJ2-6; 10 nucleotides agree with TRBD2. Germline V gene data show CDR1 as SGHTA and CDR2 as FQGTGA. The CDR3 is 16 amino acids. The trim removed 5 bases at V and 3 bases at J, leaving 4 bases unmatched. The CDR3: CASSRAGGIGANVLTF. The CDR3 DNA reads as TGTGCCAGCAGCCGAGCGGGAGGGATTGGGGCCAACGTCCTGACTTTC.

The gene calls are TRBV28 and TRBJ1-1; 7 bases line up with TRBD1. Germline V gene sequence: CDR1 MDHEN, CDR2 SYDVKM. The V gene end was trimmed by 6 bases and the J gene end by 5 bases; junction bases not matched to a gene: 12. The length of the CDR3 is 15 residues. The CDR3: CASSPVTGRLTEAFF. The CDR3 DNA follows: TGTGCCAGCAGCCCCGTGACAGGGCGGCTTACTGAAGCTTTCTTT.

The gene calls are TRBV6-2 or TRBV6-3 and TRBJ1-1; the D gene is possibly TRBD1 (6 bases). Trimming shortened V by 4 bases and J by 1 base, and 19 bases separated the two germline ends. Per the germline V gene, CDR1 is MNHEY and CDR2 is SVGEGT. This CDR3 region has 17 residues. CDR3 sequence reads: CASSLFGAGGQNTEAFF. CDR3 bases: TGTGCCAGCAGTTTGTTCGGGGCGGGGGGACAGAACACTGAAGCTTTCTTT.

The CDR3 sequence: CASSARVGPVFYGYTF. The CDR3 DNA follows: TGCGCCAGCAGTGCCCGTGTGGGCCCAGTCTTCTATGGCTACACCTTC. The genes are TRBV10-2 and TRBJ1-2; the D is unclear. CDR1 and CDR2 (germline): WSHSY, SAAADI. V gave up 4 bases and J gave up 4 bases, with 19 bases separating them. CDR3 length: 16 amino acids.

The chain employs TRBV27 and TRBJ2-7; 9 nucleotides line up with TRBD2. V was clipped by 5 bases and J by 2 bases; unmatched bases: 4. CDR1 and CDR2 from the germline V gene are MNHEY and SMNVEV (reference sequence). The CDR3 runs to 14 residues. The CDR3 loop is CASSVAGVPYEQYF. CDR3 nucleotides: TGTGCCAGCAGTGTAGCGGGAGTCCCCTACGAGCAGTACTTC.

The gene calls are TRBV28 and TRBJ2-7, with D tentatively TRBD1 (6 bases). The CDR3 runs 12 residues. Deletions cut 6 bases from V and 5 bases from J, with 11 bases between. Germline CDR1 MDHEN, CDR2 SYDVKM. CDR3 residues: CASSLQGNEQYF. In DNA, the CDR3 is TGTGCCAGCAGCCTACAGGGAAACGAGCAGTACTTC.

The chain has TRBV18 and TRBJ2-3; 8 bases are a match to TRBD2. This CDR3 region has 16 residues. In germline, CDR1 is KGHSH, CDR2 LQKENI. With V trimmed by 5 bases and J by 1 base, 8 bases remained unmatched. The chain's CDR3 is CASSEGLVGGTDTQYF. The CDR3 bases are TGTGCCAGCTCAGAGGGACTAGTAGGGGGCACAGATACGCAGTATTTT.

The chain joins TRBV18 to TRBJ1-1; TRBD1 might be the D (6 bases). Trimming pared 3 bases from V and 2 bases from J, leaving 13 bases between. Germline V CDR1 and CDR2: KGHSH, LQKENI. CDR3 length equals 15 residues. The CDR3 spells CASSPVQGQNTEAFF. CDR3 nucleotide sequence: TGTGCCAGCTCACCGGTGCAGGGGCAAAACACTGAAGCTTTCTTT.

This chain connects TRBV7-9 to TRBJ2-3; the D is unclear. CDR3 size: 13 residues. The V end lost 5 bases, the J end lost 0 bases, and 6 bases lay between the germline ends. Per germline, CDR1 SEHNR and CDR2 FQNEAQ (reference sequence). The CDR3 is CASSPQSTDTQYF. CDR3 DNA: TGTGCCAGCAGCCCCCAGAGCACAGATACGCAGTATTTT. The variable domain in full, with the rest retrieved from reference TRBV7-9 and TRBJ2-3, is DTGVSQNPRHKITKRGQNVTFRCDPISEHNRLYWYRQTLGQGPEFLTYFQNEAQLEKSRLLSDRFSAERPKGSFSTLEIQRTEQGDSAMYLCASSPQSTDTQYFGPGTRLTVL.

In its sample, this clone was seen once. The chain carries TRBV5-1 and TRBJ2-2; D gene unclear. The germline CDR1 and CDR2 sequences are SGHRS and YFSETQ. CDR3 size: 15 residues. V lost 0 bases to trimming and J lost 3 bases, with 9 bases between them. The CDR3 loop is CASSLDARYTGELFF. DNA of the CDR3: TGCGCCAGCAGCTTGGACGCCAGATACACCGGGGAGCTGTTTTTT.

V usage is TRBV18 and J usage is TRBJ1-5; TRBD1 matches 9 bases. The V gene end was trimmed by 5 bases and the J gene end by 4 bases; junction bases not matched to a gene: 3. Germline values: CDR1 KGHSH, CDR2 LQKENI. This CDR3 has 14 residues. The chain's CDR3 is CASSAGTGNQPQHF. The CDR3 bases are TGTGCCAGCTCAGCCGGGACAGGGAATCAGCCCCAGCATTTT.

This clone occurred a few times. This sequence joins TRBV5-1 and TRBJ2-1, with TRBD2 matching over 10 bases. CDR3 length: 17 amino acids. V dropped 0 bases and J dropped 7; count of bases not matched to a gene: 10. Per germline, CDR1 SGHRS and CDR2 YFSETQ. CDR3 nucleotides: TGCGCCAGCAGCTTGGCCGGAGGGACTAGCGACGTGAATGAGCAGTTCTTC. Translating gives CASSLAGGTSDVNEQFF.

V usage is TRBV7-2 and J usage is TRBJ2-5; D is possibly TRBD1 (5 bases). The CDR3 is made up of 14 amino acids. Per the germline V gene, CDR1 is SGHTA and CDR2 is FQGNSA. Trimming stripped 6 bases from V and 3 bases from J, with 14 bases between. CDR3 sequence: CASSQGRREETQYF. CDR3 DNA: TGTGCCAGCAGTCAGGGCAGGAGAGAAGAGACCCAGTACTTC.

The chain joins TRBV29-1 to TRBJ1-2; D remains ambiguous. Trimming cost V 0 bases and J 4 bases, with 12 bases left between them. This CDR3 spans 14 amino acids. Germline V lookup: CDR1 SQVTM, CDR2 ANQGSEA. The CDR3 is CSVEDQRASYGYTF. The CDR3 DNA reads as TGCAGCGTTGAAGATCAGAGGGCCTCCTATGGCTACACCTTC.

This clone has a single count. The chain joins TRBV7-3 to TRBJ2-3; 7 nucleotides agree with TRBD1. The CDR3 runs 14 residues. Trimming cost V 3 bases and J 5 bases; bases outside gene matches: 5. CDR1 and CDR2 from the germline V gene are SGHTA and FQGTGA. The CDR3 nucleotides are TGTGCCAGCAGCTTTTCAGGGGGAGTAGATACGCAGTATTTT. Translation: CASSFSGGVDTQYF. Based on the CDR3 plus reference TRBV7-3 and TRBJ2-3, the full variable domain is GAGVSQTPSNKVTEKGKYVELRCDPISGHTALYWYRQSLGQGPEFLIYFQGTGAADDSGLPNDRFFAVRPEGSVSTLKIQRTERGDSAVYLCASSFSGGVDTQYFGPGTRLTVL.

The V call is TRBV19, the J call TRBJ2-4; 12 bases map to TRBD2. This CDR3 comprises 17 residues. Germline CDR1 LNHDA, CDR2 SQIVND (reference sequence). J gave up 2 bases and V 4 bases, and 6 bases lay outside the gene matches. This chain's CDR3 is CASSTLTSGRSKNIQYF. In DNA, the CDR3 is TGTGCCAGTAGTACCCTGACTAGCGGGAGATCCAAAAACATTCAGTACTTC.

The genes are TRBV19 and TRBJ2-2, with TRBD2 matching 8 bases. The CDR3 covers 15 residues. Trimming took 3 bases from V and 3 from J; bases not matched to a gene: 3. CDR1 and CDR2 (germline): LNHDA, SQIVND (reference sequence). Here the CDR3 DNA reads TGTGCCAGTAGTATGGGACTAGTGCACACCGGGGAGCTGTTTTTT. Its translation: CASSMGLVHTGELFF.

The rearrangement links TRBV5-6 to TRBJ2-3, with TRBD2 matching over 13 bases. V was clipped by 4 bases and J by 4 bases; unmatched bases: 12. This CDR3 region has 18 residues. The germline CDR1 and CDR2 sequences are SGHDT and YYEEEE. The CDR3 DNA sequence: TGTGCCAGCAGCCCCGGGACTAGCGGGATTCTTGGGCCAGATACGCAGTATTTT. This encodes CASSPGTSGILGPDTQYF.

The chain is built from TRBV2 and TRBJ2-1; maybe TRBD2 (7 bases). Per the germline V gene, CDR1 is SNHLY and CDR2 is FYNNEI. The CDR3 is made up of 14 amino acids. V dropped 5 bases and J dropped 4 bases, with 12 bases sitting between them. Here the CDR3 reads CASSLGGAYNEQFF. The CDR3 coding sequence is TGTGCCAGCAGTTTGGGGGGGGCTTACAATGAGCAGTTCTTC.

The CDR3 reads CASSSSQGYEQYF. CDR3 nucleotides: TGTGCCAGCAGTTCGTCTCAGGGTTACGAGCAGTACTTC. V usage is TRBV27 and J usage is TRBJ2-7; D is possibly TRBD1 (5 bases). The CDR3 length is 13 residues. The germline CDR1 and CDR2 sequences are MNHEY and SMNVEV (reference sequence). V lost 4 bases and J 4 bases, leaving 11 bases between the germline ends.

The chain combines TRBV30 with TRBJ2-7; the D is unclear. The CDR3 extends over 12 amino acids. V gave up 5 bases and J gave up 2 bases, with 10 bases separating them. Germline loops: CDR1 GTSNPN, CDR2 SVGIG (reference sequence). CDR3 nucleotides: TGTGCCTGGGACCCTACTCCCTACGAGCAGTACTTC. It is translated as CAWDPTPYEQYF.

The rearrangement joins TRBV2 to TRBJ1-2; 7 bases agree with TRBD1. V was pared by 6 bases and J by 8 bases, with 9 bases of the junction left unmatched. CDR3 length equals 13 residues. Germline lookup yields CDR1 SNHLY and CDR2 FYNNEI. CDR3 residues: CASRPEGAQGYTF. The CDR3 DNA is TGTGCCAGCAGGCCTGAGGGGGCACAGGGCTACACCTTC.

The V call is TRBV9, the J call TRBJ2-1; 8 bases match TRBD2. Germline CDR1 is SGDLS and CDR2 is YYNGEE. The junction had 11 bases not matched to a gene; V was cut back by 2 bases and J by 10 bases. This CDR3 has 15 amino acids. The DNA for the CDR3 is TGTGCCAGCAGCGTGGCAGCGGGAGCACTCAGGGAGCAGTTCTTC. It codes for CASSVAAGALREQFF.

V gene TRBV7-3 combines with J gene TRBJ2-1; a weak D match, TRBD2 (7 bases). Trimming removed 5 bases at V and 5 bases at J, with 16 bases between. The germline V gene encodes CDR1 SGHTA and CDR2 FQGTGA. The CDR3 is made up of 15 amino acids. The CDR3 protein is CASSPQGGGDNEQFF. The DNA for the CDR3 is TGTGCCAGCAGCCCCCAGGGCGGGGGCGACAATGAGCAGTTCTTC.

For this clone: The same CDR3 is also encoded by other DNA sequences in this sample. The genes are TRBV4-1 and TRBJ1-5; tentative D call: TRBD1 (5 bases). In germline, CDR1 is MGHRA, CDR2 YSYEKL. CDR3 length equals 15 residues. The V end was cut by 0 bases, the J end by 4 bases, with 10 bases between. DNA of the CDR3: TGCGCCAGCAGCCAAGACGGGGGAGGGAATCAGCCCCAGCATTTT. Its protein product is CASSQDGGGNQPQHF.